A selection of T cell receptor beta chains follows, all from one sample in a study of shared clonotypes between healthy human individuals. Profiled with immunoSEQ multiplex PCR; TCRdb holds only in-frame clones, not every one. This table has about 820,000 clones, 80% to 95% appearing once. Sample: naive CD8+ T cells sorted from blood. These TCRs come from a young man in good health. Each CDR3 is given with its conserved first and last residue. Each record gives: CDR3 protein, CDR3 DNA, J gene, clone size, D gene, V gene. A D gene is named only where the DNA matches it firmly. Size tells how often a clone was seen (once, few, many) or the class of an expanded clone, and some rows leave it out.

CDR3: CASSTGQGATEAFF
DNA: TGTGCCAGCAGCACAGGACAGGGGGCGACTGAAGCTTTCTTT
J: TRBJ1-1
size: .
D: TRBD1
V: TRBV7-9

CDR3: CASRTGTGGNQPQHF
DNA: TGTGCCAGCAGAACCGGGACAGGGGGTAATCAGCCCCAGCATTTT
J: TRBJ1-5
size: once
D: TRBD1
V: TRBV27

CDR3: CASSLVRGGSTDTQYF
DNA: TGTGCCAGCAGCTTAGTCCGTGGGGGTAGCACAGATACGCAGTATTTT
J: TRBJ2-3
size: .
D: .
V: TRBV7-3

CDR3: CATSREKTGTNQPQHF
DNA: TGTGCCACCAGCAGAGAAAAGACAGGTACCAATCAGCCCCAGCATTTT
J: TRBJ1-5
size: .
D: .
V: TRBV15

CDR3: CASSHVPGELFF
DNA: TGTGCCAGCAGCCACGTACCCGGGGAGCTGTTTTTT
J: TRBJ2-2
size: .
D: .
V: TRBV6-6

CDR3: CASSSRAGGRNEQFF
DNA: TGTGCCAGCAGCTCAAGAGCGGGAGGCCGGAATGAGCAGTTCTTC
J: TRBJ2-1
size: .
D: TRBD2
V: TRBV7-9

CDR3: CASSSGTSGTMGTYEQYF
DNA: TGCGCCAGCAGCTCCGGGACTAGCGGAACCATGGGAACCTACGAGCAGTACTTC
J: TRBJ2-7
size: .
D: TRBD2
V: TRBV4-1

CDR3: CASSLEGGLDRQKLFF
DNA: TGTGCCAGCAGCTTAGAAGGAGGTTTGGACAGGCAAAAACTGTTTTTT
J: TRBJ1-4
size: .
D: TRBD1
V: TRBV11-2

CDR3: CASSLVWQNEQFF
DNA: TGTGCCAGCAGCTTAGTCTGGCAGAATGAGCAGTTCTTC
J: TRBJ2-1
size: .
D: .
V: TRBV7-3

CDR3: CASRTQGEGTNEKLFF
DNA: TGTGCCAGCAGAACCCAGGGGGAGGGCACTAATGAAAAACTGTTTTTT
J: TRBJ1-4
size: .
D: TRBD1
V: TRBV28